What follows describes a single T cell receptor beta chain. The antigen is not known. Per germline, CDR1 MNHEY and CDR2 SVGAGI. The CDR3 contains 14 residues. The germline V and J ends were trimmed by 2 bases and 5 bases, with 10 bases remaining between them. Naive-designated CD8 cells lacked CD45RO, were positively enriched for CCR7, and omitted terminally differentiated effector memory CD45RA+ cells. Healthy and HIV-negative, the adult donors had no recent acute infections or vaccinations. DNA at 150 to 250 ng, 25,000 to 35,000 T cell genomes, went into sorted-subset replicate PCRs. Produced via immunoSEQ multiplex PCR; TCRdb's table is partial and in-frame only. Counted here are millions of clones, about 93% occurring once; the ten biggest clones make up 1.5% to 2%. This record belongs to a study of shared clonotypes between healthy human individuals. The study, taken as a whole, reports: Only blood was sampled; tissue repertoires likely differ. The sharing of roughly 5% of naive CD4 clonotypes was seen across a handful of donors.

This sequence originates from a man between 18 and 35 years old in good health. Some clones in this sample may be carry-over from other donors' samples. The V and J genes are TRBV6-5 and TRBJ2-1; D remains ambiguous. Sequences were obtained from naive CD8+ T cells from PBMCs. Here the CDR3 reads CASSYTPRDNEQFF. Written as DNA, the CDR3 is TGTGCCAGCAGTTACACCCCAAGGGACAATGAGCAGTTCTTC.